The 16 T cell receptor beta chains presented below share a single source sample, sequenced in a study of shared clonotypes between healthy human individuals. This table comes from immunoSEQ multiplex PCR, and its TCRdb copy is limited to in-frame clones, with some not included. The sample lists about 490,000 clones; roughly 80% were seen once. The sequenced sample consisted of PBMCs. Receptors originate from a woman in her thirties or forties in good health. Some clones in this sample may be carry-over from other donors' samples.

The chain joins TRBV15 to TRBJ1-2, with D unresolved. In germline, CDR1 is LNHNV, CDR2 YYDKDF (reference sequence). The CDR3 spans 16 residues. V lost 0 bases and J 4 bases, leaving 15 bases between the germline ends. The CDR3 loop is CATSRDRGSSVYGYTF. The CDR3 DNA is TGTGCCACCAGCAGAGATCGGGGTTCGTCAGTCTATGGCTACACCTTC.

The V call is TRBV25-1, the J call TRBJ2-7, with 7 bases aligning to TRBD2. J lost 1 base, V lost 4 bases, and 7 bases had no gene match. CDR3 length: 15 amino acids. Germline loops: CDR1 MGHDK, CDR2 SYGVNS. In nucleotides, the CDR3 is TGTGCCAGCAGTGTAGAGGCGGGAGTGTCCTACGAGCAGTACTTC. Encoded protein: CASSVEAGVSYEQYF.

J is TRBJ2-5 and V is TRBV5-1; D gene uncertain. Germline V gene sequence: CDR1 SGHRS, CDR2 YFSETQ. The CDR3 contains 14 residues. Trimming cost V 0 bases and J 2 bases, with 8 bases left between them. CDR3 nucleotide sequence: TGCGCCAGCAGCTTGGGTGCTATTCAAGAGACCCAGTACTTC. Its translation is CASSLGAIQETQYF.

The CDR3 coding sequence is TGCAGTGCTGCCGGACAGGGCCCTCAGTACTTC. Its protein is CSAAGQGPQYF. The chain uses TRBV20-1 and TRBJ2-7, with 8 bases identical to TRBD1. In germline, CDR1 is DFQATT, CDR2 SNEGSKA (reference sequence). The CDR3 length is 11 residues. The J segment lost 10 bases and the V segment lost 5 bases, leaving 7 bases of the junction unmatched.

The chain combines TRBV6-6 with TRBJ1-5; 7 nucleotides align to TRBD1. Trimming removed 1 base from V and 4 bases from J; junction bases left unmatched: 7. Per the germline V gene, CDR1 is MNHNY and CDR2 is SVGAGI (reference sequence). The CDR3 length is 16 residues. For the CDR3, the DNA is TGTGCCAGCAGTTACTGGAGCGGGACAGCGAATCAGCCCCAGCATTTT. Translating gives CASSYWSGTANQPQHF.

J is TRBJ2-5 and V is TRBV5-1, with TRBD2 matching 10 bases. The CDR3 length is 15 residues. The germline CDR1 and CDR2 sequences are SGHRS and YFSETQ. With 7 bases clipped from V and 5 bases from J, the junction kept 11 bases outside the gene matches. The CDR3 loop reads CASQWISGRIETQYF. The CDR3 DNA sequence: TGCGCCAGCCAATGGATTAGCGGGAGGATTGAGACCCAGTACTTC.

The V gene is TRBV4-2, the J gene TRBJ2-2, with 7 bases fitting TRBD1. V lost 0 bases, J lost 1 base, and 2 bases stayed unmatched. This CDR3 is built from 16 residues. Germline V gene lookup returns CDR1 LGHNA and CDR2 YNFKEQ. As DNA, the CDR3 is TGTGCCAGCAGCCAAGATCCAGGGGGGAACACCGGGGAGCTGTTTTTT. Residues: CASSQDPGGNTGELFF.

This chain joins TRBV28 and TRBJ2-1; 10 nucleotides align to TRBD2. The CDR3 contains 15 residues. The ends lost 2 bases at V and 8 bases at J; junction bases unmatched: 6. CDR1 is MDHEN and CDR2 is SYDVKM in the germline V gene. CDR3 nucleotides: TGTGCCAGCAGTTTAAAAGCGGGAGGGCGTCATGAGCAGTTCTTC. This codes for CASSLKAGGRHEQFF.

This chain joins TRBV19 and TRBJ1-1, with 10 bases lining up with TRBD1. The CDR3 is 14 amino acids. The ends lost 7 bases at V and 1 base at J; junction bases unmatched: 3. Germline loops: CDR1 LNHDA, CDR2 SQIVND (reference sequence). The CDR3, as DNA: TGTGCCAGTACCAGGGACAGGGGGAACACTGAAGCTTTCTTT. Protein: CASTRDRGNTEAFF.

V and J are TRBV6-5 and TRBJ2-7, with D perhaps TRBD2 (5 bases). CDR3 length: 15 residues. Per germline, CDR1 MNHEY and CDR2 SVGAGI. The V gene lost 8 bases and the J gene lost 2 bases, with 19 bases spanning the gap. CDR3 DNA sequence: TGTGCCAGCCGCCTCGGCGGCGGGCCTACCTACGAGCAGTACTTC. The encoded protein is CASRLGGGPTYEQYF.

This clone is a singleton in its sample. J is TRBJ2-6 and V is TRBV27; the D gene is possibly TRBD1 (6 bases). V lost 2 bases to trimming and J lost 2 bases, with 10 bases between them. The CDR3 runs 16 residues. In germline, CDR1 is MNHEY, CDR2 SMNVEV (reference sequence). The CDR3 DNA reads as TGTGCCAGCAGTTTAAACTCAGGGGCTGGGGCCAACGTCCTGACTTTC. It translates to CASSLNSGAGANVLTF.

This clone was counted between two and nine times. The rearrangement uses TRBV19 and TRBJ2-7; 10 bases are a match to TRBD1. The V gene's germline CDR1 is LNHDA and CDR2 SQIVND (reference sequence). Trimming cost V 6 bases and J 3 bases; bases outside gene matches: 11. The CDR3 has 16 amino acids. CDR3 loop: CASSALGDRGNYEQYF. The CDR3 DNA reads TGTGCCAGTAGCGCCCTAGGGGACAGGGGAAACTACGAGCAGTACTTC.

V is TRBV6-1 and J is TRBJ1-1; weak D call: TRBD1 (5 bases). Trimming pared 7 bases from V and 5 bases from J, leaving 20 bases between. This CDR3 has 15 residues. Germline V gene lookup returns CDR1 MNHNS and CDR2 SASEGT. In DNA, the CDR3 is TGTGCCAGCATCAAAACCCACCTGGGGGGGACTGAAGCTTTCTTT. Amino acid sequence: CASIKTHLGGTEAFF.

This clone was seen a handful of times. The CDR3 bases are TGCGCCAGCAGCTTGGCCCGAAGCGGGACACCCTCCCGCGAGCAGTACTTC. It specifies CASSLARSGTPSREQYF. The V call is TRBV5-1, the J call TRBJ2-7; a possible D gene is TRBD2 (7 bases). CDR1 is SGHRS, CDR2 YFSETQ, per germline. V lost 0 bases and J lost 6, with 22 bases in between. CDR3 length: 17 amino acids.

This clone was detected only once. The junction does not match germline at one end; this may be a read error. The chain employs TRBV7-7 and TRBJ2-5, with a weak D call TRBD2 (6 bases). The CDR3 consists of 16 residues. Germline values: CDR1 SSHAT, CDR2 FNYEAQ (reference sequence). CDR3 DNA sequence: TGTGCTAGCAGCCCGACCGGTGGGGGGACGCGGGAGACCCAGTACTTC. Its translation is CASSPTGGGTRETQYF.

The chain has TRBV11-2 and TRBJ1-2, with D uncertain. The V gene lost 2 bases and the J gene lost 4 bases, with 5 bases spanning the gap. This CDR3 has 12 residues. Germline V gene lookup returns CDR1 SGHAT and CDR2 FQNNGV. CDR3 in DNA: TGTGCCAGCAGCTTAAGCCCCTATGGCTACACCTTC. It encodes CASSLSPYGYTF.